Presented here are 21 T cell receptor beta chains from one specimen sequenced in a study of beta chain bispecific antibodies for T cell cancers. Regarding the study as a whole: Normal T cells contributed less of the targeted TRBV signal than the leukemia cells did.

The antigens of these receptors remain unknown. From the 5' RACE reads, TCRdb called clonotypes with MiXCR, one entry per CDR3 protein. The table shows approximately 20,000 distinct CDR3 sequences, with approximately 2.4% occurring only once. T cells were expanded from blood mononuclear cells for 3 to 4 days with anti-CD3 OKT3 or CD3/CD28 beads. The sample consisted of healthy donor T cells cultured with leukemia cells. The receptor set was obtained from a human donor in good health. Some clones in this sample may be carry-over from other donors' samples.

The chain employs TRBV27 and TRBJ1-1, with D possibly TRBD1 on 5 matching bases. The CDR3 is 13 amino acids. V was clipped by 5 bases and J by 4 bases, with 11 bases between them. Germline V gene lookup returns CDR1 MNHEY and CDR2 SMNVEV (reference sequence). The CDR3 DNA sequence: TGTGCCAGCAGTCTGGGGGGTTTCACTGAAGCTTTCTTT. Its protein product is CASSLGGFTEAFF.

This clonotype appeared many times. The chain links TRBV6-5 to TRBJ2-5; 8 bases map to TRBD1. CDR3 length: 11 amino acids. Germline CDR1 MNHEY, CDR2 SVGAGI. Trimming removed 10 bases from V and 4 bases from J; junction bases left unmatched: 2. This chain's CDR3 is CATGTGETQYF. The CDR3 DNA follows: TGTGCCACCGGGACAGGAGAGACCCAGTACTTC.

In this sample, this clonotype turned up many times. This sequence joins TRBV3-1 and TRBJ2-2; possibly TRBD2 for D (5 bases). Trimming left V 0 bases short and J 10 bases short, with 15 bases between. The germline gives CDR1 LGHDT, CDR2 YNNKEL (reference sequence). The CDR3 is made up of 15 amino acids. The CDR3 spells CASSQEQDSPAELFF. CDR3 DNA: TGTGCCAGCAGCCAAGAGCAGGACTCACCGGCGGAGCTGTTTTTT.

There are many counts of this clonotype. V usage is TRBV7-2 and J usage is TRBJ2-2; possibly TRBD1 for D (6 bases). This CDR3 comprises 15 residues. The germline V gene encodes CDR1 SGHTA and CDR2 FQGNSA. Trimming pared 5 bases from V and 0 bases from J, leaving 10 bases between. This chain's CDR3 is CASSVQGTNTGELFF. The CDR3 DNA sequence: TGTGCCAGCAGCGTACAGGGCACGAACACCGGGGAGCTGTTTTTT.

This clonotype has just a few counts. The chain carries TRBV4-1 and TRBJ2-2; 7 bases fit TRBD1. The CDR3 is made up of 22 amino acids. J gave up 3 bases and V 0 bases, and 22 bases lay outside the gene matches. Germline CDR1 is MGHRA and CDR2 is YSYEKL. CDR3 protein: CASSQEMIAGLTGVGDTGELFF. The CDR3 DNA follows: TGCGCCAGCAGCCAAGAGATGATTGCGGGTCTCACAGGGGTCGGAGACACCGGGGAGCTGTTTTTT.

There are a few counts of this clonotype. The chain couples TRBV20-1 to TRBJ1-6; 10 bases agree with TRBD1. V shed 0 bases, J shed 2 bases, and the junction held 7 bases outside the gene matches. The germline V gene has CDR1 DFQATT and CDR2 SNEGSKA (reference sequence). The CDR3 length is 18 residues. Here the CDR3 DNA reads TGCAGTGCTAGAGAAACCGACAGGGGGCTCGCCTATAATTCACCCCTCCACTTT. The encoded protein is CSARETDRGLAYNSPLHF.

The table lists this clonotype with a few counts. The chain couples TRBV6-5 to TRBJ1-6; D remains unclear. CDR1 is MNHEY and CDR2 is SVGAGI in the germline V gene. V gave up 5 bases and J gave up 2 bases, with 22 bases separating them. CDR3 size: 19 residues. CDR3 protein: CASSVFRTETLTYNSPLHF. CDR3 DNA sequence: TGTGCCAGCAGTGTATTCCGGACCGAAACCCTAACCTATAATTCACCCCTCCACTTT.

This clonotype has ten or more counts. V is TRBV9 and J is TRBJ2-1; the D is unclear. Germline CDR1 and CDR2: SGDLS and YYNGEE. Trimming removed 4 bases from V and 10 bases from J, with 15 bases in between. The CDR3 is 13 amino acids. CDR3 nucleotides: TGTGCCAGCAGCCAAGACTCGTTCGAAGAGCAGTTCTTC. Its translation is CASSQDSFEEQFF.

This clonotype was counted ten times or more. The V call is TRBV18, the J call TRBJ1-5; no definite D call. The germline V and J ends were trimmed by 3 bases and 4 bases, with 10 bases remaining between them. The CDR3 sequence is 14 residues long. Germline assignment: CDR1 KGHSH and CDR2 LQKENI. CDR3 nucleotide sequence: TGTGCCAGCTCACCTACGGGCCCGAATCAGCCCCAGCATTTT. It codes for CASSPTGPNQPQHF.

This clonotype has ten or more counts. The rearrangement links TRBV24-1 to TRBJ2-3; 8 nucleotides match TRBD1. CDR3 length: 16 amino acids. CDR1 KGHDR and CDR2 SFDVKD come from the germline V gene. V was pared by 9 bases and J by 0 bases, with 10 bases of the junction left unmatched. CDR3 loop: CATQLRQGTSTDTQYF. In DNA, the CDR3 is TGTGCCACCCAGCTCAGACAGGGGACTAGCACAGATACGCAGTATTTT.

The sample holds many counts of this clonotype. This chain links TRBV6-6 with TRBJ2-3, with unresolved D. The CDR3 length is 13 residues. CDR1 and CDR2 from the germline V gene are MNHNY and SVGAGI (reference sequence). V was clipped by 5 bases and J by 5 bases, with 11 bases between them. The CDR3 coding sequence is TGTGCCAGCAGTATTCCCGGGTTAGATACGCAGTATTTT. Translated, it gives CASSIPGLDTQYF.

This clonotype has ten or more counts. The chain couples TRBV14 to TRBJ2-1; TRBD1 matches 8 bases. Germline trimming cut 0 bases from V and 2 bases from J; bases unmatched to any gene: 3. Per the germline V gene, CDR1 is SGHDN and CDR2 is FVKESK. The CDR3 is made up of 16 amino acids. This CDR3 is CASSQETGDTYNEQFF. The CDR3 nucleotides read TGTGCCAGCAGCCAAGAGACAGGGGATACCTACAATGAGCAGTTCTTC.

This clonotype was seen a handful of times. V usage is TRBV6-1 and J usage is TRBJ2-7, with D tentatively TRBD1 or TRBD2 (5 bases each). This CDR3 is 13 amino acids long. Germline V gene data show CDR1 as MNHNS and CDR2 as SASEGT. The V gene lost 8 bases and the J gene lost 3 bases, with 14 bases spanning the gap. The CDR3 loop reads CASEGSASYEQYF. CDR3 in DNA: TGTGCCAGCGAGGGGTCGGCGAGCTACGAGCAGTACTTC.

This clonotype was recorded many times. This chain joins TRBV6-5 and TRBJ1-1, with a weak D call TRBD1 (6 bases). Germline values: CDR1 MNHEY, CDR2 SVGAGI. This CDR3 comprises 12 residues. V was cut by 7 bases and J by 8 bases, with 14 bases left in between. In nucleotides, the CDR3 is TGTGCCAGCATCAATGGACAGACAGAAGCTTTCTTT. It codes for CASINGQTEAFF.

This clonotype was seen at least ten times. In nucleotides, the CDR3 is TGCAGCGTTGAAAGGGGCGGCATTCAGTACTTC. This translates into CSVERGGIQYF. J is TRBJ2-4 and V is TRBV29-1, with a possible D match to TRBD1 (5 bases). The CDR3 loop spans 11 amino acids. Deletions cut 2 bases from V and 9 bases from J, with 8 bases between. CDR1 is SQVTM, CDR2 ANQGSEA, per germline.

This clonotype was seen many times. CDR3 nucleotide sequence: TGCGCCAGCAGCCAACTTGGGGACGGATTGAACACTGAAGCTTTCTTT. Encoded protein: CASSQLGDGLNTEAFF. The chain combines TRBV4-1 with TRBJ1-1, with D possibly being TRBD1 (5 bases). From germline, CDR1 is MGHRA and CDR2 YSYEKL. The CDR3 runs 16 residues. The ends were cut back, 2 bases at V and 0 bases at J, with 13 bases in the middle.

The chain employs TRBV28 and TRBJ2-5; the D gene is possibly TRBD2 (5 bases). The germline V gene has CDR1 MDHEN and CDR2 SYDVKM. CDR3 length equals 15 residues. With 7 bases removed from V and 5 bases from J, the gap between germline ends came to 20 bases. Written as DNA, the CDR3 is TGTGCCAGCACCCGCTTGGGCGGCGGGCGCGAGACCCAGTACTTC. The encoded protein is CASTRLGGGRETQYF.

This clonotype is classed as medium-sized. The rearrangement joins TRBV5-1 to TRBJ2-1; D remains unclear. Trimming removed 7 bases at V and 5 bases at J, with 4 bases between. CDR3 length: 10 amino acids. Germline V gene data show CDR1 as SGHRS and CDR2 as YFSETQ. Here the CDR3 DNA reads TGCGCCAGCCCCCACAATGAGCAGTTCTTC. Protein: CASPHNEQFF. Using reference TRBV5-1 and TRBJ2-1 for the parts outside the CDR3, the full variable domain is KAGVTQTPRYLIKTRGQQVTLSCSPISGHRSVSWYQQTPGQGLQFLFEYFSETQRNKGNFPGRFSGRQFSNSRSEMNVSTLELGDSALYLCASPHNEQFFGPGTRLTVL.

This clonotype has ten or more counts. This sequence joins TRBV6-1 and TRBJ2-7, with TRBD1 matching 10 bases. V lost 6 bases, J lost 5 bases, and 10 bases stayed unmatched. The CDR3 runs to 15 residues. Per germline, CDR1 MNHNS and CDR2 SASEGT. In DNA form, the CDR3 reads TGTGCCAGCAGCAAAGGGACAGGGGTTAACAACGAGCAGTACTTC. Residues: CASSKGTGVNNEQYF.

The table lists this clonotype with a few counts. V gene TRBV27 combines with J gene TRBJ2-2, with D possibly matching TRBD1 (6 bases). This CDR3 comprises 13 residues. V was shortened by 5 bases and J by 6 bases, with 10 bases between the two germline ends. Germline-derived CDR1 and CDR2 are MNHEY and SMNVEV (reference sequence). The CDR3 protein is CASSPWTAGELFF. CDR3 nucleotide sequence: TGTGCCAGCAGTCCTTGGACAGCCGGGGAGCTGTTTTTT.

This clonotype was recorded at least ten times. The CDR3 DNA sequence: TGTGCCAGCAGCTTAGTCGGAGAGCCCTTCACTGAAGCTTTCTTT. Translated: CASSLVGEPFTEAFF. The chain joins TRBV7-3 to TRBJ1-1; no definite D call. The CDR3 has 15 residues. V lost 2 bases and J lost 4, with 14 bases in between. Germline V gives CDR1 SGHTA, CDR2 FQGTGA.